This T cell receptor beta chain was sequenced during a study of blood T cells in healthy people across ages. Study findings and constraints: Naive T cell percentage and TCR beta diversity correlated strongly. Roughly linearly, TCR beta diversity per million T cells fell as age increased. Long-lived donors had more naive CD4+ cells and higher diversity than aged donors.

On this clonotype itself: What it binds is unknown.

A second PCR, run for about 7 to 11 cycles, used a sample-barcoded 5' primer plus a J-beta primer mix. A 12-random-nucleotide template-switch adaptor tagged each cDNA molecule. TCRdb re-called the 5' RACE reads through MiXCR, storing one row per CDR3 protein. The table lists 650,000 to 1,000,000 distinct CDR3 sequences, around 34% of them singletons. The origin of this receptor is a young man in good health. The sample was blood.

In nucleotides, the CDR3 is TGCGCCAGCAGCCAAGATGCAAGGGGGCGAAATGAAAAACTGTTTTTT. This encodes CASSQDARGRNEKLFF. The rearrangement links TRBV4-3 to TRBJ1-4; TRBD1 aligns across 7 bases. Germline CDR1 LGHNA, CDR2 YSLEER. This CDR3 has 16 amino acids. The V gene end was trimmed by 0 bases and the J gene end by 5 bases; junction bases not matched to a gene: 6.